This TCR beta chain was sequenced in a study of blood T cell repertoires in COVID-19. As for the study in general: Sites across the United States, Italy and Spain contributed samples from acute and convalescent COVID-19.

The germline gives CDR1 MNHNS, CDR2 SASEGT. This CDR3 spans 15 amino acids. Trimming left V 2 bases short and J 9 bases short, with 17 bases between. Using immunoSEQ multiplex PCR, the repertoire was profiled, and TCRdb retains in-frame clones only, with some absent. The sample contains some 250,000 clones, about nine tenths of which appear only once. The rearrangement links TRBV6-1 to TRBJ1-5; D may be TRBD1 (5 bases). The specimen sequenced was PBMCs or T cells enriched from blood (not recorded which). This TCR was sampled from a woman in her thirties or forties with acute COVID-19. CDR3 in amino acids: CASSESMGRAAPQHF. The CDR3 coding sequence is TGTGCCAGCAGTGAATCAATGGGCAGGGCAGCGCCCCAGCATTTT.